Sequencing of this T cell receptor beta chain was carried out in a study of identifying expanded T cells in peripheral blood. Overall study results and limits: About 1.2 clones differed between technical replicates, versus about 15 and 19 over time. Roughly two-week clone count variance significantly increased as total template count grew.

Regarding this clone: Its antigen is still unknown.

J was trimmed by 3 bases and V by 3 bases; bases with no gene match: 7. Germline CDR1 reads GTSNPN; CDR2 reads SVGIG (reference sequence). This CDR3 contains 14 residues. Produced via immunoSEQ multiplex PCR; TCRdb's table is partial and in-frame only. Found here are more than 65,000 clones, approximately 91% of them singletons; the top ten hold around 2.8%. No infections or other immune events were documented during collection. The receptor's source is a person aged 18-69 years in good health. The sample taken for sequencing was blood. The J gene is TRBJ1-2, the V gene TRBV30; 7 bases map to TRBD1. CDR3 protein: CAWSEGGGYYGYTF. In nucleotides, the CDR3 is TGTGCCTGGAGCGAGGGAGGGGGCTACTATGGCTACACCTTC. The full variable domain, in which reference TRBV30 and TRBJ1-2 provide the parts outside the CDR3, is SQTIHQWPATLVQPVGSPLSLECTVEGTSNPNLYWYRQAAGRGLQLLFYSVGIGQISSEVPQNLSASRPQDRQFILSSKKLLLSDSGFYLCAWSEGGGYYGYTFGSGTRLTVV.